Shown below are 30 T cell receptor beta chains from a single sample sequenced in a study of OX40 agonist ivuxolimab in advanced cancers. TCRdb's copy holds only in-frame clones and misses some; the assay was immunoSEQ multiplex PCR. The data show under 100,000 clones, around 85% seen once. This specimen was CD4+ or CD8+ T cells sorted from blood, taken in a trial of the OX40 agonist ivuxolimab. Every receptor here comes from an adult with an advanced solid tumor such as melanoma, head and neck, liver or kidney cancer.

The genes are TRBV9 and TRBJ2-1; 7 bases align to TRBD2. The length of the CDR3 is 15 residues. The germline gives CDR1 SGDLS, CDR2 YYNGEE. J lost 7 bases, V lost 0 bases, and 7 bases had no gene match. In DNA, the CDR3 is TGTGCCAGCAGCGTAGGTGCGGGAGCCTTAAATGAGCAGTTCTTC. Its protein product is CASSVGAGALNEQFF.

This rearrangement joins TRBV25-1 to TRBJ1-6, with TRBD1 as a possible D gene (6 bases). Germline V CDR1 and CDR2: MGHDK, SYGVNS. Trimming removed 10 bases from V and 7 bases from J, with 14 bases in between. This CDR3 region has 13 residues. DNA of the CDR3: TGTGCCATTGTTGGACAGAAAAATTCACCCCTCCACTTT. Encoded protein: CAIVGQKNSPLHF.

This chain links TRBV7-2 with TRBJ2-5; TRBD1 might be the D (5 bases). The J call could be wrong; TRBJ2-7 is a better fit for the DNA end. Germline values: CDR1 SGHTA, CDR2 FQGNSA. The CDR3 extends over 14 amino acids. The CDR3 DNA reads as TGTGCCAGCAGCTTAGCGAAGGGGTCCTACGAGCAGTACTTC. This encodes CASSLAKGSYEQYF.

The chain uses TRBV7-3 and TRBJ1-1; D ambiguous. The V gene's germline CDR1 is SGHTA and CDR2 FQGTGA. Deletions cut 5 bases from V and 3 bases from J, with 10 bases between. This CDR3 spans 13 amino acids. The CDR3 nucleotides are TGTGCCAGCAGCCTAAATACGCACACTGAAGCTTTCTTT. Protein sequence: CASSLNTHTEAFF.

To note about this clone: One end of the junction varies from germline; a read error may be responsible. The chain links TRBV10-2 to TRBJ2-3, with TRBD2 matching 9 bases. The CDR3 has 15 residues. The V gene's germline CDR1 is WSHSY and CDR2 SAAADI. The CDR3 here is CASSEPGTSRDTQYF. DNA for the CDR3: TGCGCCAGCAGTGAGCCTGGGACTAGCAGAGATACGCAGTATTTT.

The gene calls are TRBV18 and TRBJ1-6, with D tentatively TRBD1 (6 bases). This CDR3 region has 16 residues. The V end was cut by 5 bases, the J end by 0 bases, with 11 bases between. Germline V lookup: CDR1 KGHSH, CDR2 LQKENI. The CDR3 nucleotides are TGTGCCAGCTCAGGGACACGGAGCTCCTATAATTCACCCCTCCACTTT. It yields the protein CASSGTRSSYNSPLHF.

CDR3 coding DNA: TGTGCCAGCAGCGGACAGGGGGCCCATGGCTACACCTTC. Translation gives CASSGQGAHGYTF. This chain uses TRBV9 with TRBJ1-2; 10 bases match TRBD1. This CDR3 spans 13 amino acids. With V trimmed by 3 bases and J by 6 bases, 2 bases remained unmatched. CDR1 and CDR2 (germline): SGDLS, YYNGEE.

The rearrangement links TRBV6-5 to TRBJ1-3; D call uncertain. There are 15 residues in the CDR3. The ends were cut back, 1 base at V and 2 bases at J, with 9 bases in the middle. Germline V lookup: CDR1 MNHEY, CDR2 SVGAGI. In DNA, the CDR3 is TGTGCCAGCAGTTACTTACAGATTACTGGAAACACCATATATTTT. Translation gives CASSYLQITGNTIYF.

The rearrangement joins TRBV2 to TRBJ1-1; D is perhaps TRBD1 (5 bases). Germline V gene sequence: CDR1 SNHLY, CDR2 FYNNEI. The CDR3 is 13 amino acids. V was cut by 9 bases and J by 0 bases, with 11 bases left in between. The CDR3, as DNA: TGTGCCAGAGCGACAGCAATGAACACTGAAGCTTTCTTT. Amino acids: CARATAMNTEAFF.

Worth noting for this clone: Within the sample, other DNA sequences also encode this same CDR3. This sequence joins TRBV6-5 and TRBJ2-1, with TRBD2 matching 13 bases. The J segment lost 8 bases and the V segment lost 3 bases, leaving 4 bases of the junction unmatched. Germline V gene lookup returns CDR1 MNHEY and CDR2 SVGAGI. The CDR3 runs to 15 residues. CDR3 sequence: CASSYGTSGKDEQFF. The CDR3 nucleotides are TGTGCCAGCAGTTATGGGACTAGCGGGAAGGATGAGCAGTTCTTC.

The chain couples TRBV29-1 to TRBJ2-3; a weak D match, TRBD1 (6 bases). V lost 7 bases to trimming and J lost 0 bases, with 11 bases between them. Germline V gene data show CDR1 as SQVTM and CDR2 as ANQGSEA. This CDR3 has 13 amino acids. In DNA form, the CDR3 reads TGCAGCGCAGGACAGATGAGCACAGATACGCAGTATTTT. Protein: CSAGQMSTDTQYF.

Here the CDR3 DNA reads TGTGCCAGTACTGTCTCTGGGGCCAACGTCCTGACTTTC. This translates into CASTVSGANVLTF. V usage is TRBV19 and J usage is TRBJ2-6; no clear D. CDR1 and CDR2 from the germline V gene are LNHDA and SQIVND (reference sequence). The CDR3 runs 13 residues. V lost 7 bases, J lost 0 bases, and 4 bases lay in between.

A few counts support this clone. The genes are TRBV11-2 and TRBJ1-1; D unclear. From germline, CDR1 is SGHAT and CDR2 FQNNGV. This CDR3 contains 14 residues. V lost 5 bases to trimming and J lost 0 bases, with 10 bases between them. For the CDR3, the DNA is TGTGCCAGCAGCCAAAAGGACGTGAACACTGAAGCTTTCTTT. Its protein product is CASSQKDVNTEAFF.

The V and J genes are TRBV5-8 and TRBJ1-1; a possible D gene is TRBD1 (5 bases). Between the trimmed V and J ends, which lost 1 base and 7 bases, there was a span of 17 bases. CDR1 is SGHTS, CDR2 YDEGEE, per germline. The CDR3 extends over 15 amino acids. CDR3 region: CASSLNSGRGVEAFF. The CDR3 nucleotides read TGTGCCAGCAGCTTGAACTCAGGGAGGGGAGTTGAAGCTTTCTTT.

This rearrangement joins TRBV9 to TRBJ2-3, with no clear D. In germline, CDR1 is SGDLS, CDR2 YYNGEE. V lost 4 bases, J lost 6 bases, and 9 bases lay in between. The CDR3 spans 12 residues. For the CDR3, the DNA is TGTGCCAGCAGCACTCAGTCGGATACGCAGTATTTT. Translation gives CASSTQSDTQYF. Full variable domain (remainder filled in from reference TRBV9 and TRBJ2-3): DSGVTQTPKHLITATGQRVTLRCSPRSGDLSVYWYQQSLDQGLQFLIQYYNGEERAKGNILERFSAQQFPDLHSELNLSSLELGDSALYFCASSTQSDTQYFGPGTRLTVL.

This clone was detected once. The genes are TRBV7-2 and TRBJ1-4; a possible D gene is TRBD1 (6 bases). CDR1 and CDR2 from the germline V gene are SGHTA and FQGNSA. There are 15 residues in the CDR3. V lost 2 bases, J lost 3 bases, and 10 bases lay in between. CDR3 sequence: CASSLQGQPNEKLFF. DNA of the CDR3: TGTGCCAGCAGCTTACAGGGGCAGCCTAATGAAAAACTGTTTTTT.

The genes are TRBV5-1 and TRBJ2-2; 8 bases are shared with TRBD2. The CDR3 is 17 residues long. Germline lookup yields CDR1 SGHRS and CDR2 YFSETQ. V gave up 4 bases and J gave up 8 bases; unmatched junction bases: 16. The CDR3 protein is CASSADFSGRPMGELFF. The CDR3, as DNA: TGCGCCAGCAGCGCCGACTTCAGCGGGAGACCTATGGGGGAGCTGTTTTTT.

This rearrangement joins TRBV7-9 to TRBJ2-3; 9 bases map to TRBD1. CDR1 is SEHNR, CDR2 FQNEAQ, per germline (reference sequence). Germline trimming cut 3 bases from V and 3 bases from J; bases unmatched to any gene: 10. This CDR3 is built from 17 residues. The CDR3 is CASSLDYRGLGTDTQYF. In DNA form, the CDR3 reads TGTGCCAGCAGCTTGGACTACAGGGGGCTCGGGACAGATACGCAGTATTTT.

This clone has just a few counts. CDR3 in DNA: TGTGCCAGTAGTATAGGAACGGGGGGCACAGATACGCAGTATTTT. Protein product: CASSIGTGGTDTQYF. The chain joins TRBV19 to TRBJ2-3; D is possibly TRBD2 (6 bases). V was trimmed by 1 base and J by 1 base, leaving 9 bases between them. Germline assignment: CDR1 LNHDA and CDR2 SQIVND (reference sequence). The CDR3 covers 15 residues.

The chain uses TRBV7-8 and TRBJ2-1; no firm D call. Looked up from germline, CDR1 is SGHVS and CDR2 is FQNEAQ. The CDR3 consists of 16 residues. V lost 7 bases, J lost 8 bases, and 24 bases lay in between. CDR3 region: CASNLPKLNAGDEQFF. As DNA, the CDR3 is TGTGCCAGCAACCTCCCAAAACTCAACGCCGGCGATGAGCAGTTCTTC.

J is TRBJ1-5 and V is TRBV27; tentative D call: TRBD1 (5 bases). The CDR3 runs to 20 residues. V shed 2 bases and J shed 0 bases, with 23 bases lying between them. Germline V CDR1 and CDR2: MNHEY, SMNVEV (reference sequence). CDR3 protein: CASSLASGTGENYSNQPQHF. The CDR3 bases are TGTGCCAGCAGTTTAGCATCCGGGACGGGGGAGAATTATAGCAATCAGCCCCAGCATTTT.

This chain uses TRBV5-1 with TRBJ1-3, with D maybe TRBD1 (6 bases). This CDR3 is built from 14 residues. Germline CDR1 is SGHRS and CDR2 is YFSETQ. V was pared by 4 bases and J by 2 bases, with 10 bases between. In DNA, the CDR3 is TGCGCCAGCAGCCTACCAGGGGCTGGAAACACCATATATTTT. Translating it yields CASSLPGAGNTIYF.

This chain links TRBV2 with TRBJ1-2, with D perhaps matching TRBD1 (5 bases). The CDR3 is 18 amino acids. Per germline, CDR1 SNHLY and CDR2 FYNNEI. V shed 2 bases and J shed 6 bases, with 25 bases lying between them. CDR3 in amino acids: CASSERLFGSPEGHGYTF. The CDR3 region has the DNA TGTGCCAGCAGTGAAAGGCTATTCGGGTCTCCCGAGGGGCATGGCTACACCTTC.

V usage is TRBV15 and J usage is TRBJ1-2, with D hard to call. There are 15 residues in the CDR3. Germline CDR1 is LNHNV and CDR2 is YYDKDF (reference sequence). The ends were cut back, 2 bases at V and 0 bases at J, with 10 bases in the middle. The chain's CDR3 is CATSRPDGPNYGYTF. For the CDR3, the DNA is TGTGCCACCAGCAGACCCGACGGACCTAACTATGGCTACACCTTC.

This chain uses TRBV7-8 with TRBJ1-1, with TRBD1 as a possible D gene (6 bases). CDR3 size: 14 residues. CDR1 SGHVS and CDR2 FQNEAQ come from the germline V gene. V lost 2 bases, J lost 2 bases, and 9 bases lay in between. The CDR3 is CASSLYGGNTEAFF. The CDR3 DNA follows: TGTGCCAGCAGCTTATACGGGGGCAACACTGAAGCTTTCTTT. Combining the CDR3 with reference TRBV7-8 and TRBJ1-1 gives the whole variable domain GAGVSQSPRYKVAKRGQDVALRCDPISGHVSLFWYQQALGQGPEFLTYFQNEAQLDKSGLPSDRFFAERPEGSVSTLKIQRTQQEDSAVYLCASSLYGGNTEAFFGQGTRLTVV.

The chain employs TRBV5-6 and TRBJ2-3; D may be TRBD1 (5 bases). Germline CDR1 reads SGHDT; CDR2 reads YYEEEE. Trimming stripped 0 bases from V and 5 bases from J, with 16 bases between. There are 16 residues in the CDR3. The CDR3 sequence is CASSLGGTWGGDTQYF. In DNA, the CDR3 is TGTGCCAGCAGCTTGGGTGGCACCTGGGGCGGAGATACGCAGTATTTT.

The chain uses TRBV2 and TRBJ1-2, with TRBD1 matching 8 bases. With 4 bases clipped from V and 4 bases from J, the junction kept 8 bases outside the gene matches. Germline V gives CDR1 SNHLY, CDR2 FYNNEI. CDR3 size: 15 residues. CDR3 sequence (DNA): TGTGCCAGCAGTGTAGGACAGGGCGGCGGCTATGGCTACACCTTC. Encoded protein: CASSVGQGGGYGYTF.

The gene calls are TRBV29-1 and TRBJ2-2; D is possibly TRBD2 (6 bases). Germline V gives CDR1 SQVTM, CDR2 ANQGSEA. CDR3 length equals 13 residues. The germline V and J ends were trimmed by 4 bases and 5 bases, with 11 bases remaining between them. CDR3: CSVGREVTGELFF. In nucleotides, the CDR3 is TGCAGCGTTGGGCGGGAAGTGACCGGGGAGCTGTTTTTT.

Relative to its sample, this clone is medium-sized. V gene TRBV12-5 combines with J gene TRBJ2-3; perhaps TRBD2 as D (6 bases). The V and J ends lost 4 bases and 5 bases respectively, with 13 bases between them. The CDR3 runs 14 residues. Germline CDR1 and CDR2: LGHNT and FRNRAP. CDR3 nucleotides: TGTGCTAGTGGTTCCTCGGTCGGGGGAGATACGCAGTATTTT. Translating gives CASGSSVGGDTQYF.

This chain joins TRBV5-1 and TRBJ2-3, with D possibly matching TRBD2 (5 bases). Germline loops: CDR1 SGHRS, CDR2 YFSETQ. The V end lost 4 bases, the J end lost 5 bases, and 14 bases lay between the germline ends. There are 14 residues in the CDR3. CDR3 sequence (DNA): TGCGCCAGCAGCCAGACCAAACTAGAAGATACGCAGTATTTT. As protein: CASSQTKLEDTQYF.